The clone carrying this T cell receptor (beta chain) has more than one count but fewer than ten. Its antigen is not identified. The data are from a study of T cells after yellow fever vaccination. A 5'RACE template-switching step, the method used to make TCR cDNA, added a universal primer site and UMIs. Using its own MiXCR run on the 5' RACE reads, TCRdb lists one record per CDR3 protein. The sample comprises just under 600,000 distinct CDR3 sequences, roughly 14% of which are singletons, and over 12% rests with the top ten. Study results and limitations: The study re-detected most primary-vaccination clones after the booster (96% CD4, around 89% CD8). Within FACS-sorted repertoires, abundant clonotypes contaminating from the bulk population could be present.

V was cut by 2 bases and J by 5 bases, with 18 bases left in between. Germline CDR1 and CDR2: KGHSH and LQKENI. The length of the CDR3 is 16 residues. This receptor was identified in a man between 25 and 39 years old who received the YFV17D yellow fever vaccine. Material: PBMCs, obtained on the day of the yellow fever booster vaccination. J is TRBJ2-5 and V is TRBV18, with TRBD1 as a possible D gene (6 bases). CDR3 sequence (DNA): TGTGCCAGCTCACCAAGAAACAGGGACGGGCGCGAGACCCAGTACTTC. This codes for CASSPRNRDGRETQYF.